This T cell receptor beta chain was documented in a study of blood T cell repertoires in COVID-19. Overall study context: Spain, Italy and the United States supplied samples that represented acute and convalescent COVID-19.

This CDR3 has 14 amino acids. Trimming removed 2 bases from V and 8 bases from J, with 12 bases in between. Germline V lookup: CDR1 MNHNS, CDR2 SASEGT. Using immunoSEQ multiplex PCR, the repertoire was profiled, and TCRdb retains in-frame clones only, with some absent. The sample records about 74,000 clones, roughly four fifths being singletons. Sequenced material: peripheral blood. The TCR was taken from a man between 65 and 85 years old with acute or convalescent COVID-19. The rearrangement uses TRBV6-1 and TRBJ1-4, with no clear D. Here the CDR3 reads CASSERWVGEKLFF. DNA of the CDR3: TGTGCCAGCAGTGAAAGATGGGTCGGGGAAAAACTGTTTTTT.